These T cell receptor beta chains were read from a single sample in a study of T cell changes during pregnancy in multiple sclerosis. Clones were sequenced by immunoSEQ multiplex PCR, and TCRdb holds only the in-frame ones, with some missing. The data show some 110,000 clones, approximately 90% seen once. The sample consisted of peripheral blood, taken in the third trimester of pregnancy. All receptors derive from a female donor with multiple sclerosis, enrolled in a pregnancy study. The CDR3 runs from the conserved cysteine through the conserved F or W. Fields, in order: D gene, V gene, J gene, clone size, CDR3 DNA, CDR3 protein. The D gene is left open where the match is weak. Rows may omit the clone size; those that give it use once, few, many or a size class.

D gene: NA; V gene: TRBV20-1; J gene: TRBJ2-1; clone size: NA; CDR3 DNA: TGCAGTCCGACTTCCTACAATGAGCAGTTCTTC; CDR3 protein: CSPTSYNEQFF
D gene: TRBD1; V gene: TRBV14; J gene: TRBJ1-4; clone size: NA; CDR3 DNA: TGTGCCAGCAGCCCCGGACAGGCCAGTGAAAAACTGTTTTTT; CDR3 protein: CASSPGQASEKLFF
D gene: NA; V gene: TRBV9; J gene: TRBJ2-7; clone size: NA; CDR3 DNA: TGTGCCAGCAGCGTAGGGGCAGATTCCTACGAGCAGTACTTC; CDR3 protein: CASSVGADSYEQYF
D gene: NA; V gene: TRBV9; J gene: TRBJ2-2; clone size: NA; CDR3 DNA: TGTGCCAGCAGCGGTGGGGGGGGCTCAAACACCGGGGAGCTGTTTTTT; CDR3 protein: CASSGGGGSNTGELFF
D gene: TRBD1; V gene: TRBV6-1; J gene: TRBJ1-4; clone size: NA; CDR3 DNA: TGTGCCAGTACCTCGTTATGGACAGGCGAAAAACTGTTTTTT; CDR3 protein: CASTSLWTGEKLFF
D gene: NA; V gene: TRBV5-8; J gene: TRBJ1-1; clone size: NA; CDR3 DNA: TGTGCCAGCAGCTCCGGGGGTTTCTTT; CDR3 protein: CASSSGGFF
D gene: TRBD2; V gene: TRBV2; J gene: TRBJ2-3; clone size: NA; CDR3 DNA: TGTGCCAGCAGTGAAGCTGCACTAGCGGGAGTAACGGGGCAGTATTTT; CDR3 protein: CASSEAALAGVTGQYF
D gene: TRBD2; V gene: TRBV6-1; J gene: TRBJ2-3; clone size: few; CDR3 DNA: TGTGCCAGCAGTGAAGGGACTAGCGGGGCAGATACGCAGTATTTT; CDR3 protein: CASSEGTSGADTQYF
D gene: TRBD1; V gene: TRBV7-9; J gene: TRBJ1-2; clone size: NA; CDR3 DNA: TGTGCCAGCAGCTCAACAGGGGGCTATGGCTACACCTTC; CDR3 protein: CASSSTGGYGYTF
D gene: NA; V gene: TRBV28; J gene: TRBJ1-3; clone size: few; CDR3 DNA: TGTGCCAGCAGATATGGAAACACCATATATTTT; CDR3 protein: CASRYGNTIYF
D gene: TRBD2; V gene: TRBV27; J gene: TRBJ2-1; clone size: NA; CDR3 DNA: TGTGCCAGCAGTCCCCGGGAGGGCCTCCTTAGCGGCAGCTCCTACAATGAGCAGTTCTTC; CDR3 protein: CASSPREGLLSGSSYNEQFF
D gene: NA; V gene: TRBV2; J gene: TRBJ2-7; clone size: NA; CDR3 DNA: TGTGCCAGCAGGGAGGGACCTGAATACGAGCAGTACTTC; CDR3 protein: CASREGPEYEQYF
D gene: TRBD1; V gene: TRBV7-3; J gene: TRBJ2-2; clone size: NA; CDR3 DNA: TGTGCCAGCAGCTTAACCGGACAGGCGTCGAACACCGGGGAGCTGTTTTTT; CDR3 protein: CASSLTGQASNTGELFF
D gene: TRBD2; V gene: TRBV2; J gene: TRBJ2-1; clone size: NA; CDR3 DNA: TGTGCCAGCAAGGCCGGGAGGACCCTCCTTTGGCGGAATGAGCAGTTCTTC; CDR3 protein: CASKAGRTLLWRNEQFF
D gene: TRBD2; V gene: TRBV10-1; J gene: TRBJ2-2; clone size: NA; CDR3 DNA: TGCGCCAGCAGTGAGTCATCTAGCGGGAGCCCCGCGAGAGGCGGGGAGCTGTTTTTT; CDR3 protein: CASSESSSGSPARGGELFF
D gene: NA; V gene: TRBV6-5; J gene: TRBJ1-2; clone size: NA; CDR3 DNA: TGTGCCAGCAGACTCCCAGGGCAGGGCTATGGCTACACCTTC; CDR3 protein: CASRLPGQGYGYTF
D gene: NA; V gene: TRBV2; J gene: TRBJ1-1; clone size: NA; CDR3 DNA: TGTGCCAGCAGTGAAGACAGGGTACGAACTGAAGCTTTCTTT; CDR3 protein: CASSEDRVRTEAFF
D gene: NA; V gene: TRBV10-1; J gene: TRBJ2-5; clone size: NA; CDR3 DNA: TGCGCCAGCAGTGAGCTAGCAGAAGAGACCCAGTACTTC; CDR3 protein: CASSELAEETQYF
D gene: NA; V gene: TRBV28; J gene: TRBJ1-5; clone size: NA; CDR3 DNA: TGTGCCAGCAGTCTCCGGGGGGGGAAGGGCAATCAGCCCCAGCATTTT; CDR3 protein: CASSLRGGKGNQPQHF
D gene: TRBD1; V gene: TRBV19; J gene: TRBJ2-3; clone size: NA; CDR3 DNA: TGTGCCAGTAGTATTCAACAGGGGTCAGATACGCAGTATTTT; CDR3 protein: CASSIQQGSDTQYF
D gene: NA; V gene: TRBV5-1; J gene: TRBJ1-2; clone size: NA; CDR3 DNA: TGCGCCAGCAGCTTGGCTGGCGGCCGGGGAGGGTCTAGTGGCTACACCTTC; CDR3 protein: CASSLAGGRGGSSGYTF
D gene: TRBD1; V gene: TRBV4-1; J gene: TRBJ2-7; clone size: NA; CDR3 DNA: TGCGCCAGCAGCCAAGGTCGGGGACAGGGGTCGTACGAGCAGTACTTC; CDR3 protein: CASSQGRGQGSYEQYF
D gene: TRBD2; V gene: TRBV5-1; J gene: TRBJ2-1; clone size: NA; CDR3 DNA: TGCGCCAGCAGCCCTCCAAGGGGGCTAGCGGGAGTCGGGTCCTACAATGAGCAGTTCTTC; CDR3 protein: CASSPPRGLAGVGSYNEQFF
D gene: NA; V gene: TRBV6-5; J gene: TRBJ1-1; clone size: NA; CDR3 DNA: TGTGCCAGCAGTTACTCAGGGACAAAGGGTGAAGCTTTCTTT; CDR3 protein: CASSYSGTKGEAFF
D gene: NA; V gene: TRBV20-1; J gene: TRBJ1-2; clone size: once; CDR3 DNA: TGCAGTGCCAGCTATGGCTACACCTTC; CDR3 protein: CSASYGYTF
D gene: TRBD1; V gene: TRBV7-9; J gene: TRBJ2-1; clone size: NA; CDR3 DNA: TGTGCCAGCAGCTCGTTGACAGGGATGGGAGTATCTGAGCAGTTCTTC; CDR3 protein: CASSSLTGMGVSEQFF
D gene: TRBD2; V gene: TRBV30; J gene: TRBJ2-3; clone size: NA; CDR3 DNA: TGTGCTGCAACTAGCGGTGGCACAGATACGCAGTATTTT; CDR3 protein: CAATSGGTDTQYF
D gene: TRBD2; V gene: TRBV7-2; J gene: TRBJ2-5; clone size: NA; CDR3 DNA: TGTGCCAGCAGCCTGCGTCTAGCGGGACCCTACCAAGAGACCCAGTACTTC; CDR3 protein: CASSLRLAGPYQETQYF
D gene: NA; V gene: TRBV5-1; J gene: TRBJ1-1; clone size: NA; CDR3 DNA: TGCGCCAGCAGCTTGTCCAGGAACACTGAAGCTTTCTTT; CDR3 protein: CASSLSRNTEAFF
D gene: NA; V gene: TRBV7-9; J gene: TRBJ2-6; clone size: NA; CDR3 DNA: TGTGCCAGCAGCGAAGGGGTCGGGGCCAACGTCCTGACTTTC; CDR3 protein: CASSEGVGANVLTF
D gene: NA; V gene: TRBV9; J gene: TRBJ2-2; clone size: NA; CDR3 DNA: TGTGCCAGCAGCGTAGGCCCAGCGGACACCGGGGAGCTGTTTTTT; CDR3 protein: CASSVGPADTGELFF
D gene: TRBD2; V gene: TRBV7-9; J gene: TRBJ2-1; clone size: NA; CDR3 DNA: TGTGCCAGCAGCGGACTAGCGGGACCCAATGAGCAGTTCTTC; CDR3 protein: CASSGLAGPNEQFF
D gene: NA; V gene: TRBV28; J gene: TRBJ1-1; clone size: NA; CDR3 DNA: TGTGCCAGCAGTTTAACACAAACAGGGCTCGCTGAAGCTTTCTTT; CDR3 protein: CASSLTQTGLAEAFF
D gene: TRBD2; V gene: TRBV28; J gene: TRBJ2-4; clone size: NA; CDR3 DNA: TGTGCCAGCTCCCGCGGGGGGGCGGGGAGGAACATTCAGTACTTC; CDR3 protein: CASSRGGAGRNIQYF
D gene: NA; V gene: TRBV7-8; J gene: TRBJ2-5; clone size: NA; CDR3 DNA: TGTGCCAGCAGCTTAGGGGGGGTGGAGACCCAGTACTTC; CDR3 protein: CASSLGGVETQYF
D gene: TRBD2; V gene: TRBV7-8; J gene: TRBJ2-3; clone size: NA; CDR3 DNA: TGTGCCAGCAGCTCGGGGGGGGCGGAGTATTTT; CDR3 protein: CASSSGGAEYF
D gene: NA; V gene: TRBV10-3; J gene: TRBJ1-4; clone size: NA; CDR3 DNA: TGTGCCATCAGTGAATCCGGGGTCGCCGAAAAACTGTTTTTT; CDR3 protein: CAISESGVAEKLFF
D gene: NA; V gene: TRBV6-1; J gene: TRBJ2-6; clone size: NA; CDR3 DNA: TGTGCCAGCAGACTCCAGGGCTCTGGGGCCAACGTCCTGACTTTC; CDR3 protein: CASRLQGSGANVLTF
D gene: NA; V gene: TRBV5-1; J gene: TRBJ2-2; clone size: NA; CDR3 DNA: TGCGCCAGCAGCTTGAGTATGGTCGGTTTTGGGGGCCTGAACACCGGGGAGCTGTTTTTT; CDR3 protein: CASSLSMVGFGGLNTGELFF
D gene: TRBD1; V gene: TRBV11-1; J gene: TRBJ2-1; clone size: NA; CDR3 DNA: TGTGCCAGCAGGCTAGGGACAGGGAATTGGGATGAGCAGTTCTTC; CDR3 protein: CASRLGTGNWDEQFF
D gene: TRBD1; V gene: TRBV18; J gene: TRBJ2-5; clone size: NA; CDR3 DNA: TGTGCCAGCTCACCCAACAGGGGTGGAGAGACCCAGTACTTC; CDR3 protein: CASSPNRGGETQYF
D gene: TRBD2; V gene: TRBV29-1; J gene: TRBJ2-3; clone size: NA; CDR3 DNA: TGCAGCGTCCTCGGACTAGCGGGGGCCTTCACAGATACGCAGTATTTT; CDR3 protein: CSVLGLAGAFTDTQYF
D gene: TRBD1; V gene: TRBV6-5; J gene: TRBJ1-2; clone size: NA; CDR3 DNA: TGTGCCAGCAGTCGACAGGGGGCGTCTGGCTACACCTTC; CDR3 protein: CASSRQGASGYTF
D gene: NA; V gene: TRBV5-5; J gene: TRBJ2-7; clone size: NA; CDR3 DNA: TGTGCCAGCAGCTTGGCAGGTCCCTACGAGCAGTACTTC; CDR3 protein: CASSLAGPYEQYF
D gene: NA; V gene: TRBV5-1; J gene: TRBJ1-2; clone size: NA; CDR3 DNA: TGCGCCAGCAGCGACAGCCTTGTCTATGGCTACACCTTC; CDR3 protein: CASSDSLVYGYTF
D gene: TRBD1; V gene: TRBV5-5; J gene: TRBJ2-6; clone size: NA; CDR3 DNA: TGTGCCAGCAGCTCTAGACAGGGGGACGTCCTGACTTTC; CDR3 protein: CASSSRQGDVLTF
D gene: TRBD2; V gene: TRBV7-3; J gene: TRBJ2-2; clone size: once; CDR3 DNA: TGTGCCAGCAGCTTAACGGCCCTAGCGGTAAACACCGGGGAGCTGTTTTTT; CDR3 protein: CASSLTALAVNTGELFF
D gene: TRBD2; V gene: TRBV6-5; J gene: TRBJ2-7; clone size: NA; CDR3 DNA: TGTGCCAGCAGTTACTTCCCGAGCGGGAGGGTCAACGAGCAGTACTTC; CDR3 protein: CASSYFPSGRVNEQYF
D gene: NA; V gene: TRBV9; J gene: TRBJ2-7; clone size: NA; CDR3 DNA: TGTGCCAGCAGCGTAGGATCTGAGCGGATCTACGAGCAGTACTTC; CDR3 protein: CASSVGSERIYEQYF
D gene: TRBD2; V gene: TRBV9; J gene: TRBJ2-1; clone size: NA; CDR3 DNA: TGTGCCAGCAGCGTAGCTTTGAGCGGGGGACTTCGGTTCTTC; CDR3 protein: CASSVALSGGLRFF
D gene: TRBD1; V gene: TRBV5-1; J gene: TRBJ2-7; clone size: few; CDR3 DNA: TGCGCCAGCAGCGCCCGGACAGGGGGAGAGGAGCAGTACTTC; CDR3 protein: CASSARTGGEEQYF
D gene: TRBD2; V gene: TRBV27; J gene: TRBJ2-1; clone size: NA; CDR3 DNA: TGTGCCAGCAGTGCTAGCGGGAACTACAATGAGCAGTTCTTC; CDR3 protein: CASSASGNYNEQFF
D gene: TRBD1; V gene: TRBV9; J gene: TRBJ2-7; clone size: NA; CDR3 DNA: TGTGCCAGCAGCCCCAACAGGGGAGAGCAGTACTTC; CDR3 protein: CASSPNRGEQYF
D gene: TRBD1; V gene: TRBV4-2; J gene: TRBJ1-6; clone size: NA; CDR3 DNA: TGTGCCAGCAGCCCTGGACAGGGAAATTCACCCCTCCACTTT; CDR3 protein: CASSPGQGNSPLHF
D gene: TRBD1; V gene: TRBV18; J gene: TRBJ2-7; clone size: NA; CDR3 DNA: TGTGCCAGCTCATCCGGGACAGGGGGTTCCTACGAGCAGTACTTC; CDR3 protein: CASSSGTGGSYEQYF
D gene: TRBD2; V gene: TRBV5-1; J gene: TRBJ2-2; clone size: once; CDR3 DNA: TGCGCCAGCAGCCCCGGCGGGGGTCTTACTTCCACCGGGGAGCTGTTTTTT; CDR3 protein: CASSPGGGLTSTGELFF
D gene: TRBD1; V gene: TRBV5-6; J gene: TRBJ1-1; clone size: NA; CDR3 DNA: TGTGCCAGCAGCTTGGGAGGGACAGGCTTGAACACTGAAGCTTTCTTT; CDR3 protein: CASSLGGTGLNTEAFF